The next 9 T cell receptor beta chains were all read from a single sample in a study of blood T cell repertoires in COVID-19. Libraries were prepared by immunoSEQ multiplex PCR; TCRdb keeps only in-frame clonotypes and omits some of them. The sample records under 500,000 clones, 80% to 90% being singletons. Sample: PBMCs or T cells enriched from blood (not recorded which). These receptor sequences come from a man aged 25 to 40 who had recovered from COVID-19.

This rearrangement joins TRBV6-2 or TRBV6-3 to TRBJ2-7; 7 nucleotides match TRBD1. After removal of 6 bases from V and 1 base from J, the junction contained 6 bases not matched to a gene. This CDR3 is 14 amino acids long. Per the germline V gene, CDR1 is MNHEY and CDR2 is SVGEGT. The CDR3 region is CASSTDRASYEQYF. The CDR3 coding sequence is TGTGCCAGCAGCACAGACAGGGCATCCTACGAGCAGTACTTC.

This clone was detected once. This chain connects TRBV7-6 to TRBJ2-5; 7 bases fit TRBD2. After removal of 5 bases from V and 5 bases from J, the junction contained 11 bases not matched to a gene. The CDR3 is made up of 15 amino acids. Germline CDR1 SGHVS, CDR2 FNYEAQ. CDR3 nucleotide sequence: TGTGCCAGCAGCCGCATGGGGGGAGGGTCGGAGACCCAGTACTTC. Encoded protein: CASSRMGGGSETQYF.

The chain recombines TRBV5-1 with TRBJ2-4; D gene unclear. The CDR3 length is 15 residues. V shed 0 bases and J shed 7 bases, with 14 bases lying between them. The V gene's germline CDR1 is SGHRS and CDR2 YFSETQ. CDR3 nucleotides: TGCGCCAGCAGCTTGGGCGCCATTTCGTCGAACATTCAGTACTTC. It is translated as CASSLGAISSNIQYF.

This CDR3 is CASSQGTGPYEQYF. CDR3 coding DNA: TGCGCCAGCAGCCAGGGGACAGGGCCTTACGAGCAGTACTTC. This chain links TRBV4-1 with TRBJ2-7; 9 bases match TRBD1. This CDR3 comprises 14 residues. After removal of 3 bases from V and 4 bases from J, the junction contained 4 bases not matched to a gene. From germline, CDR1 is MGHRA and CDR2 YSYEKL.

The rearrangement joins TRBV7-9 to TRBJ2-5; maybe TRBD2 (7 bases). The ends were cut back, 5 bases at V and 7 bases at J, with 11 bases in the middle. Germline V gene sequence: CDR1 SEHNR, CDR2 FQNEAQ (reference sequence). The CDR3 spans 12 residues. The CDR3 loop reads CASSGRGRTQYF. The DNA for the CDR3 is TGTGCCAGCAGCGGGAGGGGGAGGACCCAGTACTTC.

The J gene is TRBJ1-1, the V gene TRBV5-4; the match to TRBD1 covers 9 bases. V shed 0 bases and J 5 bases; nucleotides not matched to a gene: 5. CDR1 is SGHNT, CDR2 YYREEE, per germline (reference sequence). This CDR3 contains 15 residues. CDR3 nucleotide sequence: TGTGCCAGCAGCTTGGTGGGGACAGGGACTACTGAAGCTTTCTTT. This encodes CASSLVGTGTTEAFF. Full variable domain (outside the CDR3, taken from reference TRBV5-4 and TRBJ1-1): ETGVTQSPTHLIKTRGQQVTLRCSSQSGHNTVSWYQQALGQGPQFIFQYYREEENGRGNFPPRFSGLQFPNYSSELNVNALELDDSALYLCASSLVGTGTTEAFFGQGTRLTVV.

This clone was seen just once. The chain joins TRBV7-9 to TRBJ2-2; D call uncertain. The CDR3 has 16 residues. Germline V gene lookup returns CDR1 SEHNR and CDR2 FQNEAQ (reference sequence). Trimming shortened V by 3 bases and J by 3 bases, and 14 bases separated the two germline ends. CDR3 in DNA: TGTGCCAGCAGCTTCCCCCCGATGCGGTACACCGGGGAGCTGTTTTTT. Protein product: CASSFPPMRYTGELFF. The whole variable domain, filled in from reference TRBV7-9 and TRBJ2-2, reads DTGVSQNPRHKITKRGQNVTFRCDPISEHNRLYWYRQTLGQGPEFLTYFQNEAQLEKSRLLSDRFSAERPKGSFSTLEIQRTEQGDSAMYLCASSFPPMRYTGELFFGEGSRLTVL.

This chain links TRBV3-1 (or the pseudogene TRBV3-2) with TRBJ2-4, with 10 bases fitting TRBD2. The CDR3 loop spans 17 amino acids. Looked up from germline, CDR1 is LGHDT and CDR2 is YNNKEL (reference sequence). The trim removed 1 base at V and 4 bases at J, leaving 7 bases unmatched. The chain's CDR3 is CASSQVRLTSGKNIQYF. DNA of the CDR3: TGTGCCAGCAGCCAAGTCCGATTGACTAGCGGGAAAAACATTCAGTACTTC.

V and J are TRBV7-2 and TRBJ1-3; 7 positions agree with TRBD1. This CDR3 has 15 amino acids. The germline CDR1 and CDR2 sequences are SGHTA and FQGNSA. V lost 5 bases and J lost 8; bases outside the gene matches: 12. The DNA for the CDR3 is TGTGCCAGCAGCATGGGACAGACCAGCGGTTACACCATATATTTT. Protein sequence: CASSMGQTSGYTIYF. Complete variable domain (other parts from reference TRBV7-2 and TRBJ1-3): GAGVSQSPSNKVTEKGKDVELRCDPISGHTALYWYRQSLGQGLEFLIYFQGNSAPDKSGLPSDRFSAERTGGSVSTLTIQRTQQEDSAVYLCASSMGQTSGYTIYFGEGSWLTVV.